The T cell receptor beta chain described here comes from a study of T-cell reconstitution after alpha-beta-depleted transplantation in children. This clonotype was picked up many times. Unique molecular identifiers were incorporated when the TCRbeta library was constructed. TCRdb reanalysed the PCR reads using MiXCR and keeps one entry per CDR3 protein. The sample has roughly 100,000 distinct CDR3 sequences; 7% to 10% are singletons. The CDR3 has 15 residues. Losses at the gene ends were 6 bases for V and 3 bases for J; bases not matched to a gene: 9. V and J are TRBV12-3 or TRBV12-4 and TRBJ2-5; 8 nucleotides agree with TRBD1. The source is a human donor who donated a stem cell graft to a child with congenital amegakaryocytic thrombocytopenia. Source: PBMCs from the stem cell graft donor, taken from the stem cell graft. Written as DNA, the CDR3 is TGTGCCAGCAGCCGACAGGGGAACCCTGAAGAGACCCAGTACTTC. Encoded protein: CASSRQGNPEETQYF.